These T cell receptor beta chains were read from a single sample in a study of PD-1 blockade in classical Hodgkin lymphoma. The data were produced by immunoSEQ multiplex PCR, yet TCRdb's version contains in-frame clones alone and is incomplete. In the table there are roughly 7,000 clones, almost 85% of which are singletons. The sequences come from peripheral blood mononuclear cells (PBMCs), collected at baseline. All receptors derive from a human donor with classical Hodgkin lymphoma. The CDR3 runs from the conserved cysteine through the conserved F or W. A D gene is named only where the DNA matches it firmly. The listing skips clone size in some rows; elsewhere it reads once, few, many or a size class.

TRBV2 | TRBD2 | . | CASSEGGLAGGPATDTQYF
TRBV19 | TRBD1 | . | CASKDRGSNQPQHF
TRBV25-1 | . | . | CASSASGNNYGYTF
TRBV19 | . | . | CASSPRDTYSGANVLTF
TRBV7-2 | . | . | CASSYTSTDTQYF
TRBV30 | . | . | CAWSVGHSGANVLTF
TRBV19 | . | . | CASSHTGSYEQYF
TRBV7-6 | . | . | CASSLGTEAYEQYF
TRBV5-3 | . | . | CAGPGSNEQFF
TRBV2 | . | . | CASSERSGPSSYEQYF
TRBV5-1 | TRBD2 | . | CASSSRTSGSNEQFF
TRBV6-1 | . | . | CASRDHYEQYF
TRBV21-1 | . | once | CASSFTRDRGNLEQFF
TRBV2 | . | . | CASSARGSGANVLTF
TRBV15 | . | . | CATSVSGFNEQFF
TRBV14 | TRBD2 | . | CASSQGLAGAHGDEQYF
TRBV6-5 | . | . | CASIGGPADTQYF
TRBV16 | TRBD1 | . | CASSSMGTGGYEQYF
TRBV6-5 | . | . | CASITGTRGGKLFF
TRBV2 | . | . | CASSEDWRNFRDGYTF
TRBV18 | . | . | CASSPSQGSLDTQYF
TRBV7-9 | TRBD2 | . | CASSQEGTRSYEQYF
TRBV10-2 | . | . | CASSERGYDGYTF
TRBV5-6 | . | . | CASSLGQDPYEQYF
TRBV5-4 | TRBD2 | medium-sized | CASSPVDSGVTGELFF
TRBV4-3 | TRBD1 | . | CASSLWTGANEKLFF
TRBV6-6 | . | once | CASSQTGTNNEQFF
TRBV19 | . | . | CASSTGTTNTGELFF
TRBV7-3 | . | . | CASSGPKGGNEQFF
TRBV19 | . | few | CASNERTQPQHF
TRBV10-3 | . | . | CAISESTRGGRRTDTQYF
TRBV4-1 | . | . | CASSQDRGGSSRAQYF
TRBV7-9 | TRBD2 | . | CASLLAPSGRPNNEQFF
TRBV14 | . | once | CASSQGGWEGYTF
TRBV2 | TRBD1 | . | CASFGGQGMLGAAQHF
TRBV18 | . | once | CASSSGAGANVLTF